Each of the 10 T cell receptor beta chains below was sequenced from the same sample in a study of chemoradiotherapy in HPV16-positive cancers. Clones were read by immunoSEQ multiplex PCR, and TCRdb kept only the in-frame ones, dropping some. The sample has over 800 clones; around nine tenths are singletons. Sequenced here: tumor tissue, sampled from a patient who underwent chemoradiotherapy. Source of these receptors: a human donor with HPV-associated anogenital cancer.

The CDR3 sequence: CASSSPGQGPQTEAFF. Written as DNA, the CDR3 is TGTGCCAGCAGTTCGCCGGGCCAGGGGCCGCAGACTGAAGCTTTCTTT. The chain couples TRBV28 to TRBJ1-1; maybe TRBD1 (6 bases). V lost 4 bases and J lost 5, with 20 bases in between. The CDR3 is 16 residues long. Looked up from germline, CDR1 is MDHEN and CDR2 is SYDVKM.

V gene TRBV9 combines with J gene TRBJ1-1; D gene uncertain. The V gene's germline CDR1 is SGDLS and CDR2 YYNGEE. This CDR3 is 14 amino acids long. Deletions cut 4 bases from V and 1 base from J, with 11 bases between. The CDR3 DNA follows: TGTGCCAGCAGCCCCGTACGGGCGAACACTGAAGCTTTCTTT. It codes for CASSPVRANTEAFF. The variable domain in full, completed from reference TRBV9 and TRBJ1-1, reads DSGVTQTPKHLITATGQRVTLRCSPRSGDLSVYWYQQSLDQGLQFLIQYYNGEERAKGNILERFSAQQFPDLHSELNLSSLELGDSALYFCASSPVRANTEAFFGQGTRLTVV.

The rearrangement joins TRBV5-4 to TRBJ2-5, with D possibly TRBD2 on 7 matching bases. Per the germline V gene, CDR1 is SGHNT and CDR2 is YYREEE (reference sequence). The CDR3 is 16 residues long. V was cut by 1 base and J by 4 bases, with 17 bases left in between. The CDR3 DNA reads TGTGCCAGCAGCTTGTGGGAGGGGGGAAAGGGAGAGACCCAGTACTTC. Its translation is CASSLWEGGKGETQYF.

This clone has only a few counts. The V and J genes are TRBV4-1 and TRBJ1-3; 8 nucleotides line up with TRBD1. The V gene's germline CDR1 is MGHRA and CDR2 YSYEKL. V was pared by 8 bases and J by 2 bases, with 11 bases of the junction left unmatched. There are 16 residues in the CDR3. The CDR3 DNA reads TGCGCCAGCCAGTCTCAGACAGGGGTGACTGGAAACACCATATATTTT. As protein: CASQSQTGVTGNTIYF.

The chain is built from TRBV7-9 and TRBJ2-7; D remains unclear. The CDR3 sequence is 15 residues long. Germline values: CDR1 SEHNR, CDR2 FQNEAQ (reference sequence). Between the trimmed V and J ends, which lost 6 bases and 7 bases, there was a span of 22 bases. CDR3 region: CASSQESSGFLEQYF. CDR3 bases: TGTGCCAGCAGTCAAGAGTCTTCAGGTTTTTTGGAGCAGTACTTC.

The V and J genes are TRBV2 and TRBJ1-1; unclear D gene. V was trimmed by 6 bases and J by 0 bases, leaving 11 bases between them. CDR1 is SNHLY and CDR2 is FYNNEI in the germline V gene. The CDR3 contains 14 residues. CDR3 nucleotides: TGTGCCAGCAGGATTGGGAATATGAACACTGAAGCTTTCTTT. It specifies CASRIGNMNTEAFF.

This sequence joins TRBV18 and TRBJ1-1, with 10 bases identical to TRBD1. The CDR3 is 17 residues long. Germline V gene lookup returns CDR1 KGHSH and CDR2 LQKENI. The ends lost 3 bases at V and 0 bases at J; junction bases unmatched: 7. CDR3 bases: TGTGCCAGCTCACCTTCGGGACAGGGGACACTGAACACTGAAGCTTTCTTT. Amino acids: CASSPSGQGTLNTEAFF.

This clone has a single count. The chain joins TRBV6-1 to TRBJ2-7, with TRBD1 as a possible D gene (5 bases). CDR1 and CDR2 (germline): MNHNS, SASEGT. The V end was cut by 5 bases, the J end by 0 bases, with 11 bases between. The CDR3 consists of 14 residues. CDR3 bases: TGTGCCAGCAGTCTGACAGAGAACTCCTACGAGCAGTACTTC. Translating gives CASSLTENSYEQYF.

The chain employs TRBV5-1 and TRBJ2-7, with D unresolved. This CDR3 has 13 amino acids. Germline V CDR1 and CDR2: SGHRS, YFSETQ. V dropped 4 bases and J dropped 4 bases, with 12 bases sitting between them. The CDR3 protein is CASSAVNGYEQYF. CDR3 coding DNA: TGCGCCAGCAGCGCGGTAAATGGGTACGAGCAGTACTTC.

The chain has TRBV2 and TRBJ1-5; D not certain. The germline V and J ends were trimmed by 5 bases and 7 bases, with 15 bases remaining between them. Germline CDR1 and CDR2: SNHLY and FYNNEI. The CDR3 sequence is 14 residues long. In DNA form, the CDR3 reads TGTGCCAGCAGTAATGTCCCAAGCCGGCAGCCCCAGCATTTT. Its protein is CASSNVPSRQPQHF.